The 2 T cell receptor beta chains below come from one sample, sequenced in a study of T-cell memory formation after mild COVID-19. TCRdb re-derived calls from the 5' RACE reads in MiXCR, one entry per CDR3 protein. The repertoire holds around 390,000 distinct CDR3 sequences, with roughly 15% as singletons. Material: PBMCs or a T cell subset sorted from them (not recorded which). The receptors were sampled from a man aged 18 to 30 who had mild COVID-19 (a few samples of this study predate the infection). Cell type and time point are not known.

This chain joins TRBV10-2 and TRBJ2-1; D possibly corresponds to TRBD2 (7 bases). The germline gives CDR1 WSHSY, CDR2 SAAADI. V was trimmed by 7 bases and J by 8 bases, leaving 24 bases between them. CDR3 size: 16 residues. The DNA of the CDR3 is TGCGCCAGCAAGAAAGGGGGGGGTGAACTTAGGGATGAGCAGTTCTTC. This gives the protein CASKKGGGELRDEQFF.

This clonotype has only a few counts. This chain uses TRBV11-2 with TRBJ2-5; maybe TRBD1 (6 bases). CDR3 length equals 14 residues. Germline CDR1 reads SGHAT; CDR2 reads FQNNGV. V lost 5 bases, J lost 7 bases, and 17 bases lay in between. CDR3 DNA: TGTGCCAGCAGCAACAGGGCAGTTTCGACGACCCAGTACTTC. It specifies CASSNRAVSTTQYF.